This T cell receptor (beta chain) derives from a study of blood T cells in healthy people across ages. The wider study: There was about one barcoded beta molecule captured by template switching per two T cells.

The use of a sample-barcoded 5' primer and a J-beta primer mix characterized a second PCR of roughly 6 to 11 cycles. TCRdb analysed the 5' RACE reads with MiXCR anew, one entry per CDR3 protein. Of over 1,300,000 distinct CDR3 sequences listed, around 59% are singletons. CDR1 is MGHRA, CDR2 YSYEKL, per germline. The CDR3 consists of 15 residues. Study observations and caveats: Investigators viewed diversity estimates from one million T cells as underestimates, the study reported. The study lacked donor CMV status, which possibly confounded expanded clonotype changes.

In the case of this clonotype: The antigen remains unidentified. As the CDR3 is not closed by the conserved phenylalanine or tryptophan, this likely results from a read error.

PBMCs numbering at least 6 million were isolated per sample. This sequence was found in a man younger than 35 in good health. Material for sequencing was blood. The chain combines TRBV4-1 with TRBJ2-7, with 9 positions matching TRBD1. CDR3 sequence reads: CASSVSGTGYYEQYS. The CDR3 nucleotides read TGTGCCAGCAGCGTTTCCGGGACAGGGTACTACGAGCAGTACTCC.